This passage covers 12 T cell receptor beta chains from one sample sequenced in a study of tumor T cells in aggressive B-cell lymphoma. Sequencing was performed with immunoSEQ multiplex PCR; in TCRdb, only in-frame clones are kept and a portion is missing. The sample yields several thousand clones, over 70% seen once. Sample: tumor tissue. The receptors stem from an adult with diffuse large B cell lymphoma.

The rearrangement uses TRBV6-5 and TRBJ2-3; a weak D match, TRBD2 (6 bases). Germline V gene data show CDR1 as MNHEY and CDR2 as SVGAGI. The ends were cut back, 2 bases at V and 0 bases at J, with 6 bases in the middle. CDR3 length equals 14 residues. The CDR3 bases are TGTGCCAGCAGTTACGGGAGGAGCACAGATACGCAGTATTTT. Its translation is CASSYGRSTDTQYF.

The V call is TRBV18, the J call TRBJ2-3, with 10 positions matching TRBD1. The V segment lost 5 bases and the J segment 3 bases; nucleotides outside the gene matches: 5. Germline V CDR1 and CDR2: KGHSH, LQKENI. The length of the CDR3 is 15 residues. CDR3 loop: CASSATGGRTDTQYF. CDR3 sequence (DNA): TGTGCCAGCTCAGCGACAGGGGGCCGGACAGATACGCAGTATTTT.

The V gene is TRBV5-1, the J gene TRBJ2-7; 7 bases line up with TRBD2. CDR1 SGHRS and CDR2 YFSETQ come from the germline V gene. This CDR3 spans 15 amino acids. The J segment lost 1 base and the V segment lost 3 bases, leaving 7 bases of the junction unmatched. CDR3 loop: CASSSVLAESYEQYF. CDR3 sequence (DNA): TGCGCCAGCAGCTCGGTCCTAGCGGAGTCCTACGAGCAGTACTTC.

The chain is built from TRBV6-6 and TRBJ2-3, with TRBD2 identical over 14 bases. With V trimmed by 6 bases and J by 2 bases, 4 bases remained unmatched. The CDR3 is made up of 16 amino acids. The germline gives CDR1 MNHNY, CDR2 SVGAGI (reference sequence). CDR3 coding DNA: TGTGCCAGCAGACTGACTAGCGGGAGGGTCACAGATACGCAGTATTTT. Encoded protein: CASRLTSGRVTDTQYF.

The chain uses TRBV28 and TRBJ1-4; D not certain. V lost 7 bases to trimming and J lost 10 bases, with 10 bases between them. Germline V CDR1 and CDR2: MDHEN, SYDVKM. The CDR3 sequence is 11 residues long. The CDR3 bases are TGTGCCAGCAAGGAGATCCGAAAACTGTTTTTT. This translates into CASKEIRKLFF.

The rearrangement joins TRBV4-1 to TRBJ2-2; possibly TRBD2 for D (6 bases). The CDR3 loop spans 17 amino acids. Germline V gene sequence: CDR1 MGHRA, CDR2 YSYEKL. V was shortened by 4 bases and J by 1 base, with 16 bases between the two germline ends. The CDR3: CASSRFTAGRNTGELFF. The CDR3 region has the DNA TGCGCCAGCAGCCGTTTTACCGCGGGACGGAACACCGGGGAGCTGTTTTTT.

Regarding this clone: Other DNA sequences in this sample translate to the same CDR3. V and J are TRBV5-6 and TRBJ1-1, with a possible D match to TRBD1 (5 bases). Per germline, CDR1 SGHDT and CDR2 YYEEEE. The CDR3 totals 13 residues. The ends were cut back, 8 bases at V and 6 bases at J, with 17 bases in the middle. CDR3 sequence (DNA): TGTGCCAGTACCCAGGAGGGGAGCGCTGAAGCTTTCTTT. Protein: CASTQEGSAEAFF.

V is TRBV6-4 and J is TRBJ1-2; a weak D match, TRBD1 (5 bases). Germline CDR1 and CDR2: MRHNA and SNTAGT. The CDR3 has 16 residues. The V end was cut by 0 bases, the J end by 3 bases, with 14 bases between. This CDR3 reads CASSDSLRQLHYGYTF. CDR3 nucleotide sequence: TGTGCCAGCAGTGACTCGCTTAGACAGTTACACTATGGCTACACCTTC.

The rearrangement links TRBV7-9 to TRBJ2-7, with 8 bases that match TRBD1. V shed 4 bases and J 3 bases; nucleotides not matched to a gene: 5. CDR3 length equals 14 residues. Germline loops: CDR1 SEHNR, CDR2 FQNEAQ (reference sequence). CDR3 amino acids: CASSSRTGIYEQYF. For the CDR3, the DNA is TGTGCCAGCAGCTCCCGGACAGGGATCTACGAGCAGTACTTC.

This chain's CDR3 is CASSLGRVRETQYF. In nucleotides, the CDR3 is TGTGCCAGTAGCCTGGGCAGGGTAAGGGAGACCCAGTACTTC. V gene TRBV28 combines with J gene TRBJ2-5; perhaps TRBD1 as D (5 bases). The CDR3 consists of 14 residues. Trimming removed 9 bases from V and 5 bases from J, with 19 bases in between. Germline loops: CDR1 MDHEN, CDR2 SYDVKM.

In this sample, this clone turned up a few times. The chain links TRBV28 to TRBJ1-5, with 8 bases matching TRBD1. CDR1 is MDHEN, CDR2 SYDVKM, per germline. This CDR3 contains 16 residues. J gave up 3 bases and V 5 bases, and 9 bases lay outside the gene matches. The CDR3 coding sequence is TGTGCCAGCAGTGGAGCAGGGGGCGAAAACAATCAGCCCCAGCATTTT. It translates to CASSGAGGENNQPQHF. The variable domain in full, completed from reference TRBV28 and TRBJ1-5, reads DVKVTQSSRYLVKRTGEKVFLECVQDMDHENMFWYRQDPGLGLRLIYFSYDVKMKEKGDIPEGYSVSREKKERFSLILESASTNQTSMYLCASSGAGGENNQPQHFGDGTRLSIL.

This chain joins TRBV7-9 and TRBJ2-1; weak D call: TRBD2 (5 bases). V lost 4 bases and J 10 bases, leaving 8 bases between the germline ends. There are 11 residues in the CDR3. In germline, CDR1 is SEHNR, CDR2 FQNEAQ (reference sequence). Written as DNA, the CDR3 is TGTGCCAGCAGCTCGACTACCGAGCAGTTCTTC. Its protein product is CASSSTTEQFF. Full variable domain (outside the CDR3, taken from reference TRBV7-9 and TRBJ2-1): DTGVSQNPRHKITKRGQNVTFRCDPISEHNRLYWYRQTLGQGPEFLTYFQNEAQLEKSRLLSDRFSAERPKGSFSTLEIQRTEQGDSAMYLCASSSTTEQFFGPGTRLTVL.